Shown below are 2 T cell receptor beta chains from a single sample sequenced in a study of blood T cell repertoires in COVID-19. Measured with immunoSEQ multiplex PCR; TCRdb has only the in-frame clones, and not every one. This table holds 400,000 to 550,000 clones, around nine tenths found once. The sample consisted of peripheral blood. The receptors originated from a woman under 40 with acute or convalescent COVID-19.

The gene calls are TRBV11-3 and TRBJ2-3, with 10 bases lining up with TRBD1. The ends lost 4 bases at V and 0 bases at J; junction bases unmatched: 7. Germline loops: CDR1 SGHNT, CDR2 YENEEA. CDR3 size: 17 residues. In DNA, the CDR3 is TGTGCCAGCAGCTCCGGGACAGGGGAAACGAGCACAGATACGCAGTATTTT. Its protein product is CASSSGTGETSTDTQYF. The full variable domain, rest sourced from reference TRBV11-3 and TRBJ2-3, is EAGVVQSPRYKIIEKKQPVAFWCNPISGHNTLYWYLQNLGQGPELLIRYENEEAVDDSQLPKDRFSAERLKGVDSTLKIQPAELGDSAVYLCASSSGTGETSTDTQYFGPGTRLTVL.

J is TRBJ2-1 and V is TRBV6-5; TRBD1 matches 10 bases. Germline V CDR1 and CDR2: MNHEY, SVGAGI. V was pared by 6 bases and J by 6 bases, with 5 bases of the junction left unmatched. This CDR3 is 14 amino acids long. CDR3 residues: CASRRGTGVNEQFF. CDR3 sequence (DNA): TGTGCCAGCAGAAGGGGGACAGGGGTCAATGAGCAGTTCTTC.